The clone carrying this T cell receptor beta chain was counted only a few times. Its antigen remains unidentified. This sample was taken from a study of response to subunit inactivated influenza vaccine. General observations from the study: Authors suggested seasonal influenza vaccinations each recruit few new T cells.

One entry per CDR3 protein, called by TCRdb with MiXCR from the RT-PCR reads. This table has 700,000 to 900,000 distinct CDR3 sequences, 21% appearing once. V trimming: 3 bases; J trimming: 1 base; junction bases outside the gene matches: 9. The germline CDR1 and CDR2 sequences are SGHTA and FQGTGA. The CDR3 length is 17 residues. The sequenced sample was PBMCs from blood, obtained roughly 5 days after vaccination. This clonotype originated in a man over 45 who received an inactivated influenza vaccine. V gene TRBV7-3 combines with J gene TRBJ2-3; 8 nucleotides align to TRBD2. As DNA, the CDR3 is TGTGCCAGCAGCTTTGACGGGAGGGCCCTCGGCACAGATACGCAGTATTTT. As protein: CASSFDGRALGTDTQYF. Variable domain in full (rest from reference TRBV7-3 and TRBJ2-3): GAGVSQTPSNKVTEKGKYVELRCDPISGHTALYWYRQSLGQGPEFLIYFQGTGAADDSGLPNDRFFAVRPEGSVSTLKIQRTERGDSAVYLCASSFDGRALGTDTQYFGPGTRLTVL.